The present TCR beta chain was sequenced within a study of blood T cell repertoires in COVID-19. Study overall: COVID-19 samples, acute and convalescent, were from the United States, Italy and Spain. The analysed material was cDNA or gDNA that came from T cells, B-cell-depleted T cells, or PBMCs.

Source study methods: Reference gene primer amplification in the assay estimated nucleated cell counts. Sequencing used immunoSEQ multiplex PCR; TCRdb keeps in-frame clones, though not all of them. That table supplies the V and J calls and clone size; D and trimming were determined from the DNA. This table holds some 50,000 clones, around 84% found once. Germline CDR1 reads LGHNT; CDR2 reads FRNRAP. Trimming pared 1 base from V and 4 bases from J, leaving 19 bases between. This CDR3 spans 17 amino acids. The chain carries TRBV12-5 and TRBJ2-5; tentative D call: TRBD1 (6 bases). The specimen was peripheral blood. The clonotype comes from a man aged 50 or older with acute or convalescent COVID-19. The CDR3 DNA is TGTGCTAGTGGTTTGGGGCAGGGGAACTTACTGGGAGAGACCCAGTACTTC. Protein sequence: CASGLGQGNLLGETQYF.